Reported below is one T cell receptor (beta chain). Its antigen is unidentified. This sample is drawn from a study of long-term antiretroviral therapy in people with HIV. Study overall: Some samples came about a decade before the 2015 immediate-ART recommendation, and these were the earliest. Study-wide results and caveats: The ART regimens used between the mid-2000s and the late 2010s may be less effective than current ones.

The V gene end was trimmed by 7 bases and the J gene end by 4 bases; junction bases not matched to a gene: 9. There are 14 residues in the CDR3. Germline V gene data show CDR1 as MDHEN and CDR2 as SYDVKM. A v3.0 immunoSEQ assay was performed at survey level. Assay used: immunoSEQ multiplex PCR; TCRdb lists only in-frame clones, some missing. The data show some 21,000 clones, with around 86% seen just once and 9% to 15% held by the top ten. Roughly 0.85-11 million cryopreserved PBMC were held in samples before DNA extraction. Specimen: unsorted PBMCs, collected 0.1 years before starting antiretroviral therapy. The origin of this receptor is a middle-aged man with HIV. This chain connects TRBV28 to TRBJ2-7; TRBD1 aligns across 8 bases. The CDR3 spells CASTLPGGLYEQYF. CDR3 DNA sequence: TGTGCCAGCACCTTGCCAGGGGGCTTGTACGAGCAGTACTTC. The full variable domain, rest sourced from reference TRBV28 and TRBJ2-7, is DVKVTQSSRYLVKRTGEKVFLECVQDMDHENMFWYRQDPGLGLRLIYFSYDVKMKEKGDIPEGYSVSREKKERFSLILESASTNQTSMYLCASTLPGGLYEQYFGPGTRLTVT.